A single sample is the source of the 32 T cell receptor beta chains below, sequenced in a study of CD8+ T cells in alopecia areata. Once RNA had been extracted, it was reverse transcribed into cDNA to act as the sequencing template. Using immunoSEQ multiplex PCR, the repertoire was profiled, and TCRdb retains in-frame clones only, with some absent. The sample records roughly 150,000 clones, about two thirds being singletons. Sequencing was carried out using CD8+ T cells sorted from blood. The receptors were sampled from a human donor in good health.

This rearrangement joins TRBV5-4 to TRBJ2-7; 9 nucleotides line up with TRBD2. Trimming removed 1 base from V and 2 bases from J; junction bases left unmatched: 10. The V gene's germline CDR1 is SGHNT and CDR2 YYREEE (reference sequence). The CDR3 has 17 amino acids. The CDR3 loop reads CASSLRVLAGGAYEQYF. DNA for the CDR3: TGTGCCAGCAGCTTGCGAGTTCTTGCGGGAGGGGCCTACGAGCAGTACTTC.

The chain joins TRBV29-1 to TRBJ2-7; D perhaps matches TRBD2 (5 bases). Germline-derived CDR1 and CDR2 are SQVTM and ANQGSEA. This CDR3 region has 14 residues. The ends were cut back, 7 bases at V and 3 bases at J, with 19 bases in the middle. CDR3 DNA: TGCAGCGCCTTAAGTGGGGAGAACCTCTACGAGCAGTACTTC. Translating it yields CSALSGENLYEQYF.

The V and J genes are TRBV30 and TRBJ1-5; D gene ambiguous. The ends were cut back, 0 bases at V and 4 bases at J, with 7 bases in the middle. Germline CDR1 reads GTSNPN; CDR2 reads SVGIG (reference sequence). The CDR3 covers 13 residues. The CDR3 nucleotides read TGTGCCTGGAGTGTATCCCTTAATCAGCCCCAGCATTTT. It is translated as CAWSVSLNQPQHF.

This clone was counted once. The chain carries TRBV9 and TRBJ1-2; D remains unclear. This CDR3 has 10 residues. V was pared by 6 bases and J by 5 bases, with 5 bases between. The germline gives CDR1 SGDLS, CDR2 YYNGEE. The CDR3 region has the DNA TGTGCCAGCAAAGGGTATGGCTACACCTTC. As protein: CASKGYGYTF.

The chain uses TRBV5-4 and TRBJ2-7; 7 bases fit TRBD2. CDR1 SGHNT and CDR2 YYREEE come from the germline V gene (reference sequence). This CDR3 region has 14 residues. Germline trimming cut 1 base from V and 0 bases from J; bases unmatched to any gene: 1. The DNA of the CDR3 is TGTGCCAGCAGCTTGACTAGCGACTCCTACGAGCAGTACTTC. This sequence encodes CASSLTSDSYEQYF.

The chain uses TRBV5-6 and TRBJ2-1; no reliable D call. The V end was cut by 0 bases, the J end by 9 bases, with 7 bases between. This CDR3 is 12 amino acids long. Germline CDR1 reads SGHDT; CDR2 reads YYEEEE. The CDR3 sequence: CASSLGLGEQFF. The DNA for the CDR3 is TGTGCCAGCAGCTTGGGTCTCGGTGAGCAGTTCTTC.

This clone occurred a few times. The CDR3 region is CASSLPIAPDRHRSYNEQFF. CDR3 DNA sequence: TGTGCCAGCAGCCTCCCGATTGCGCCGGACCGTCACCGGTCCTACAATGAGCAGTTCTTC. V usage is TRBV13 and J usage is TRBJ2-1, with D unresolved. Germline-derived CDR1 and CDR2 are PRHDT and FYEKMQ (reference sequence). This CDR3 has 20 amino acids. V was clipped by 5 bases and J by 1 base, with 27 bases between them.

J is TRBJ1-2 and V is TRBV30; D call uncertain. The CDR3 has 17 amino acids. CDR1 is GTSNPN and CDR2 is SVGIG in the germline V gene (reference sequence). DNA for the CDR3: TGTGCTCTTATGGCCGTTGGTCCGGGCGAAACAAACTATGGCTACACCTTC. It codes for CALMAVGPGETNYGYTF.

The chain couples TRBV29-1 to TRBJ2-7, with D tentatively TRBD2 (6 bases). Germline CDR1 SQVTM, CDR2 ANQGSEA. CDR3 length: 12 residues. Trimming left V 6 bases short and J 3 bases short, with 12 bases between. In DNA form, the CDR3 reads TGCAGCGTCGCCGGCGGGGACTACGAGCAGTACTTC. It encodes CSVAGGDYEQYF.

The rearrangement joins TRBV6-5 to TRBJ1-5, with no clear D. The CDR3 loop spans 12 amino acids. CDR1 and CDR2 (germline): MNHEY, SVGAGI. The V gene lost 4 bases and the J gene lost 6 bases, with 7 bases spanning the gap. CDR3 DNA sequence: TGTGCCAGCAGTTCCTCAGGTCAGCCCCAGCATTTT. It yields the protein CASSSSGQPQHF.

The V call is TRBV28, the J call TRBJ2-2; no reliable D call. Trimming took off 3 bases at V and 4 bases at J, with 12 bases between the two ends. Germline loops: CDR1 MDHEN, CDR2 SYDVKM. The CDR3 runs to 15 residues. In DNA form, the CDR3 reads TGTGCCAGCAGTTTGGAATCACTGGGCACCGGGGAGCTGTTTTTT. The encoded protein is CASSLESLGTGELFF. Looking up the rest from reference TRBV28 and TRBJ2-2 gives the full variable domain: DVKVTQSSRYLVKRTGEKVFLECVQDMDHENMFWYRQDPGLGLRLIYFSYDVKMKEKGDIPEGYSVSREKKERFSLILESASTNQTSMYLCASSLESLGTGELFFGEGSRLTVL.

This clone was seen a handful of times. This chain joins TRBV29-1 and TRBJ1-2; unclear D gene. The germline gives CDR1 SQVTM, CDR2 ANQGSEA. V was shortened by 3 bases and J by 3 bases, with 8 bases between the two germline ends. The CDR3 spans 12 residues. This chain's CDR3 is CSVETRDYGYTF. The CDR3 DNA is TGCAGCGTTGAGACCAGAGACTATGGCTACACCTTC.

The gene calls are TRBV5-4 and TRBJ1-1, with D perhaps matching TRBD1 (6 bases). The germline CDR1 and CDR2 sequences are SGHNT and YYREEE (reference sequence). Trimming shortened V by 0 bases and J by 5 bases, and 11 bases separated the two germline ends. The CDR3 length is 14 residues. This chain's CDR3 is CASSLEQGSTEAFF. CDR3 DNA sequence: TGTGCCAGCAGCTTGGAACAGGGTTCTACTGAAGCTTTCTTT.

This chain connects TRBV5-6 to TRBJ1-2; D is undetermined. Germline CDR1 reads SGHDT; CDR2 reads YYEEEE. The CDR3 has 13 amino acids. The V end lost 2 bases, the J end lost 0 bases, and 5 bases lay between the germline ends. CDR3 amino acids: CASSFTANYGYTF. The CDR3 coding sequence is TGTGCCAGCAGCTTCACAGCTAACTATGGCTACACCTTC.

CDR3 sequence reads: CASSFLREGTYEQYF. DNA of the CDR3: TGTGCCAGCAGCTTTCTCCGGGAGGGGACCTACGAGCAGTACTTC. V is TRBV5-4 and J is TRBJ2-7; 8 nucleotides align to TRBD2. The CDR3 is made up of 15 amino acids. The trim removed 2 bases at V and 2 bases at J, leaving 6 bases unmatched. Germline V gene sequence: CDR1 SGHNT, CDR2 YYREEE (reference sequence).

This clone showed up just a few times. V and J are TRBV11-2 and TRBJ2-3; D is unresolved. The germline V gene encodes CDR1 SGHAT and CDR2 FQNNGV. The CDR3 length is 12 residues. Trimming pared 4 bases from V and 4 bases from J, leaving 6 bases between. The DNA for the CDR3 is TGTGCCAGCAGCTACCTCCCAGATACGCAGTATTTT. Residues: CASSYLPDTQYF.

The V and J genes are TRBV9 and TRBJ1-3; TRBD1 matches 7 bases. The CDR3 loop spans 15 amino acids. Germline CDR1 SGDLS, CDR2 YYNGEE. V lost 3 bases to trimming and J lost 2 bases; unmatched junction nucleotides: 5. DNA of the CDR3: TGTGCCAGCAGCGAGACAGGGCTGCCTGGAAACACCATATATTTT. Protein: CASSETGLPGNTIYF.

The V call is TRBV13, the J call TRBJ1-5, with a possible D match to TRBD1 (5 bases). The CDR3 spans 13 residues. The germline V gene encodes CDR1 PRHDT and CDR2 FYEKMQ (reference sequence). The V and J ends lost 2 bases and 9 bases respectively, with 11 bases between them. This CDR3 is CASSLQVQGPQHF. DNA of the CDR3: TGTGCCAGCAGCTTACAGGTCCAGGGGCCCCAGCATTTT.

The genes are TRBV5-1 and TRBJ2-7; 10 bases map to TRBD2. Germline V gene sequence: CDR1 SGHRS, CDR2 YFSETQ. Trimming removed 0 bases from V and 4 bases from J; junction bases left unmatched: 7. The CDR3 contains 16 residues. The CDR3 is CASSLGVSGLAYEQYF. Here the CDR3 DNA reads TGCGCCAGCAGCTTGGGCGTTTCGGGACTAGCGTACGAGCAGTACTTC. The variable domain in full, with the rest retrieved from reference TRBV5-1 and TRBJ2-7, is KAGVTQTPRYLIKTRGQQVTLSCSPISGHRSVSWYQQTPGQGLQFLFEYFSETQRNKGNFPGRFSGRQFSNSRSEMNVSTLELGDSALYLCASSLGVSGLAYEQYFGPGTRLTVT.

This clone appeared a few times. The chain carries TRBV28 and TRBJ1-2; perhaps TRBD1 as D (5 bases). Per germline, CDR1 MDHEN and CDR2 SYDVKM. This CDR3 spans 13 amino acids. Trimming took 5 bases from V and 5 from J, leaving 12 bases between them. The CDR3: CASSRRDLYGYTF. Here the CDR3 DNA reads TGTGCCAGCAGTCGACGGGACCTTTATGGCTACACCTTC.

V and J are TRBV6-5 and TRBJ2-1; 9 bases are a match to TRBD1. The CDR3 runs to 16 residues. V was pared by 0 bases and J by 6 bases, with 6 bases of the junction left unmatched. Germline V gene sequence: CDR1 MNHEY, CDR2 SVGAGI. The CDR3 bases are TGTGCCAGCAGTTACTCGGTGGGGACAGGGTTCAATGAGCAGTTCTTC. It is translated as CASSYSVGTGFNEQFF.

The chain links TRBV30 to TRBJ2-7, with 10 nucleotides matching TRBD2. The CDR3 loop spans 14 amino acids. CDR1 and CDR2 (germline): GTSNPN, SVGIG (reference sequence). The ends lost 2 bases at V and 3 bases at J; junction bases unmatched: 4. The CDR3 nucleotides are TGTGCCTGGAGTTTGGCTAGCGGGAGCTACGAGCAGTACTTC. Encoded protein: CAWSLASGSYEQYF.

This rearrangement joins TRBV4-1 to TRBJ1-1; D is unresolved. The germline CDR1 and CDR2 sequences are MGHRA and YSYEKL. The CDR3 sequence is 15 residues long. Between the trimmed V and J ends, which lost 4 bases and 0 bases, there was a span of 12 bases. CDR3 DNA: TGCGCCAGCAGCCCTAATCCCCAAATGAACACTGAAGCTTTCTTT. It yields the protein CASSPNPQMNTEAFF.

V and J are TRBV27 and TRBJ2-7, with 10 bases that match TRBD1. Unmatched junction bases numbered 5, after V lost 5 bases and J lost 1 base. There are 15 residues in the CDR3. CDR1 MNHEY and CDR2 SMNVEV come from the germline V gene (reference sequence). Here the CDR3 reads CASSVGTGVSYEQYF. CDR3 DNA: TGTGCCAGCAGTGTCGGGACAGGGGTTTCCTACGAGCAGTACTTC.

This clone was seen more than once but under ten times. V and J are TRBV29-1 and TRBJ2-7, with no clear D. V shed 2 bases and J shed 7 bases, with 18 bases lying between them. The germline V gene has CDR1 SQVTM and CDR2 ANQGSEA. This CDR3 has 14 residues. CDR3 sequence reads: CSVELSDGLEEQYF. The DNA for the CDR3 is TGCAGCGTTGAATTGAGTGACGGCCTCGAGGAGCAGTACTTC.

The rearrangement uses TRBV4-1 and TRBJ2-7; D is perhaps TRBD1 (6 bases). Germline V gene sequence: CDR1 MGHRA, CDR2 YSYEKL. Trimming took off 0 bases at V and 1 base at J, with 16 bases between the two ends. The CDR3 spans 17 residues. This CDR3 reads CASSQETGPGQSYEQYF. In nucleotides, the CDR3 is TGCGCCAGCAGCCAAGAGACCGGCCCGGGACAATCCTACGAGCAGTACTTC.

The CDR3 loop reads CSVPNISSGSTDTQYF. The CDR3 DNA is TGCAGCGTGCCCAACATATCTAGCGGGAGCACAGATACGCAGTATTTT. The genes are TRBV29-1 and TRBJ2-3, with 8 bases lining up with TRBD2. CDR3 length: 16 residues. V shed 6 bases and J 0 bases; nucleotides not matched to a gene: 11. Looked up from germline, CDR1 is SQVTM and CDR2 is ANQGSEA.

This clone occurred a few times. The V and J genes are TRBV15 and TRBJ1-5; D unresolved. The CDR3 has 15 residues. CDR1 and CDR2 (germline): LNHNV, YYDKDF (reference sequence). The ends were cut back, 0 bases at V and 6 bases at J, with 12 bases in the middle. In DNA, the CDR3 is TGTGCCACCAGCAGAGATAATGGGCTCCGTCAGCCCCAGCATTTT. Translation gives CATSRDNGLRQPQHF. The variable domain in full, with the rest retrieved from reference TRBV15 and TRBJ1-5, is DAMVIQNPRYQVTQFGKPVTLSCSQTLNHNVMYWYQQKSSQAPKLLFHYYDKDFNNEADTPDNFQSRRPNTSFCFLDIRSPGLGDTAMYLCATSRDNGLRQPQHFGDGTRLSIL.

This chain connects TRBV13 to TRBJ2-1, with no clear D. This CDR3 has 14 residues. Germline values: CDR1 PRHDT, CDR2 FYEKMQ (reference sequence). V lost 1 base and J lost 4, with 8 bases in between. CDR3: CASSLAAQYNEQFF. The CDR3 nucleotides read TGTGCCAGCAGCTTAGCGGCGCAGTACAATGAGCAGTTCTTC.

V and J are TRBV11-2 and TRBJ1-1; the D is unclear. The germline V gene has CDR1 SGHAT and CDR2 FQNNGV. V was cut by 2 bases and J by 2 bases, with 9 bases left in between. This CDR3 spans 14 amino acids. This chain's CDR3 is CASSLYSSNTEAFF. The CDR3 region has the DNA TGTGCCAGCAGCTTATACAGCAGCAACACTGAAGCTTTCTTT.

This chain joins TRBV2 and TRBJ2-7, with 7 nucleotides matching TRBD2. CDR1 and CDR2 from the germline V gene are SNHLY and FYNNEI. The trim removed 8 bases at V and 6 bases at J, leaving 16 bases unmatched. This CDR3 is 15 amino acids long. CDR3 sequence: CASDGPGGRGREQYF. CDR3 nucleotide sequence: TGTGCCAGCGACGGCCCTGGCGGGAGAGGCCGCGAGCAGTACTTC.

The J gene is TRBJ2-1, the V gene TRBV29-1; 8 nucleotides line up with TRBD1. J gave up 6 bases and V 8 bases, and 9 bases lay outside the gene matches. The CDR3 totals 13 residues. Germline CDR1 SQVTM, CDR2 ANQGSEA. The CDR3, as DNA: TGCAGCTCCCAGGGGGCAGGGCTCAATGAGCAGTTCTTC. This gives the protein CSSQGAGLNEQFF.